The TCR beta chain described here comes from a study of shared clonotypes between healthy human individuals. Germline-derived CDR1 and CDR2 are MDHEN and SYDVKM. The CDR3 contains 17 residues. This clone has a single count. Relative to the germline gene, one junction end is altered; a read error may explain this. Using immunoSEQ multiplex PCR, the repertoire was profiled, and TCRdb retains in-frame clones only, with some absent. The data show over a million clones, more than 60% seen once. The TCR was taken from a man between 18 and 35 years old in good health. The chain uses TRBV28 and TRBJ1-1; 7 bases line up with TRBD1. Input material: memory CD4+ T cells sorted from blood. Noted subset: CD45RA-negative fraction. CDR3 protein: CASSLYAGGGLNAEAFF. CDR3 sequence (DNA): TGTGCCAGCAGTTTATATGCAGGGGGTGGGCTGAACGCTGAAGCTTTCTTT.